Given below is one T cell receptor beta chain in context. Its matching antigen is unknown. This entry belongs to a study of Ad26.COV2.S vaccination and SARS-CoV-2 variants. At the level of the study: The study gave Ad26.COV2.S intramuscularly, once or twice 56 days apart.

Points from the study as a whole: Breadth and depth estimates from TCRs may understate total T cell responses. People who got the vaccine had more spike-specific TCR breadth than people who got placebo.

Treatment denoted: some 20 received Ad26.COV2.S at low or high dose, single or two shots; several received placebo; per-sample allocation not given. Collection of the samples took place on day 63 after the first injection of vaccine or placebo. At a Boston site, the person donating was an adult of 18-55 years. Assay used: immunoSEQ multiplex PCR; TCRdb lists only in-frame clones, some missing. This sample has about 350,000 clones, with about 89% found just once. The CDR3 has 15 amino acids. Germline values: CDR1 LNHDA, CDR2 SQIVND (reference sequence). The V and J ends lost 1 base and 1 base, in that order; junction bases with no gene match: 2.

The rearrangement joins TRBV19 to TRBJ2-7, with 9 nucleotides matching TRBD2. The sample consisted of peripheral blood, taken in a trial of Ad26.COV2.S vaccine versus placebo. The source of this sequence is a person aged 18 to 65 who received the Ad26.COV2.S COVID-19 vaccine or a placebo. Here the CDR3 reads CASSIVAGGSYEQYF. In DNA form, the CDR3 reads TGTGCCAGTAGTATAGTGGCGGGAGGGTCCTACGAGCAGTACTTC.